The 32 T cell receptor beta chains below were found in one sample sequenced in a study of blood T cell repertoires in COVID-19. Sequencing was performed with immunoSEQ multiplex PCR; in TCRdb, only in-frame clones are kept and a portion is missing. The sample comprises 250,000 to 350,000 clones, under 90% of which are singletons, and about 0.94% rests with the top ten. Source material: peripheral blood. The receptor set was obtained from a woman in her thirties or forties who had recovered from COVID-19.

This chain uses TRBV27 with TRBJ1-2; D is unclear. The CDR3 length is 16 residues. CDR1 MNHEY and CDR2 SMNVEV come from the germline V gene (reference sequence). Deletions cut 3 bases from V and 1 base from J, with 15 bases between. The chain's CDR3 is CASSFRYGVLNYGYTF. As DNA, the CDR3 is TGTGCCAGCAGTTTTAGATACGGGGTTCTTAACTATGGCTACACCTTC.

This chain connects TRBV4-1 to TRBJ2-7; possible D gene TRBD1, 6 bases. Germline values: CDR1 MGHRA, CDR2 YSYEKL. This CDR3 spans 17 amino acids. V dropped 0 bases and J dropped 2 bases, with 17 bases sitting between them. CDR3 sequence: CASSQDPGQGSPYEQYF. CDR3 DNA sequence: TGCGCCAGCAGCCAAGATCCGGGGCAGGGGTCCCCCTACGAGCAGTACTTC.

The V and J genes are TRBV29-1 and TRBJ2-1, with 10 positions matching TRBD2. This CDR3 comprises 15 residues. J lost 2 bases, V lost 4 bases, and 5 bases had no gene match. In germline, CDR1 is SQVTM, CDR2 ANQGSEA. The DNA for the CDR3 is TGCAGCGTTGGCCATAGCGGGGGGACCTACAATGAGCAGTTCTTC. Translated: CSVGHSGGTYNEQFF.

This clone was picked up one time. The chain combines TRBV12-5 with TRBJ2-3; no clear D gene. In germline, CDR1 is LGHNT, CDR2 FRNRAP. The CDR3 has 17 residues. V was pared by 2 bases and J by 0 bases, with 15 bases between. The CDR3 DNA reads as TGTGCTAGTGGTTTGCCACGACACAACCCTAGCACAGATACGCAGTATTTT. Protein sequence: CASGLPRHNPSTDTQYF.

V and J are TRBV29-1 and TRBJ2-1; possible D gene TRBD1, 7 bases. Germline V gene lookup returns CDR1 SQVTM and CDR2 ANQGSEA. Deletions cut 1 base from V and 2 bases from J, with 12 bases between. The CDR3 extends over 15 amino acids. The chain's CDR3 is CSVEGQGEAYNEQFF. CDR3 DNA sequence: TGCAGCGTTGAAGGTCAGGGGGAGGCCTACAATGAGCAGTTCTTC.

The V and J genes are TRBV18 and TRBJ2-3; 14 nucleotides match TRBD2. V was pared by 0 bases and J by 4 bases, with 6 bases of the junction left unmatched. The CDR3 consists of 18 residues. Germline lookup yields CDR1 KGHSH and CDR2 LQKENI. The CDR3 here is CASSPPSTSGRVADTQYF. The CDR3 DNA is TGTGCCAGCTCACCACCGTCGACTAGCGGGAGGGTTGCAGATACGCAGTATTTT.

The gene calls are TRBV5-1 and TRBJ2-2; D is unresolved. The V end was cut by 0 bases, the J end by 2 bases, with 11 bases between. The CDR3 has 16 amino acids. The germline gives CDR1 SGHRS, CDR2 YFSETQ. The CDR3 coding sequence is TGCGCCAGCAGCTTGGCCCCGGCAGGCAACACCGGGGAGCTGTTTTTT. Translated: CASSLAPAGNTGELFF.

The rearrangement joins TRBV7-6 to TRBJ2-2; TRBD2 is a possible D gene (6 bases). Germline assignment: CDR1 SGHVS and CDR2 FNYEAQ. V dropped 6 bases and J dropped 0 bases, with 11 bases sitting between them. This CDR3 has 15 residues. The CDR3 protein is CASRPGRTNTGELFF. Written as DNA, the CDR3 is TGTGCCAGCAGGCCCGGGAGAACGAACACCGGGGAGCTGTTTTTT.

This clone was counted a few times. The genes are TRBV13 and TRBJ2-5; 7 bases agree with TRBD1. The germline V gene has CDR1 PRHDT and CDR2 FYEKMQ (reference sequence). CDR3 length: 15 residues. The J segment lost 4 bases and the V segment lost 4 bases, leaving 9 bases of the junction unmatched. CDR3 loop: CASSWIQGWIETQYF. As DNA, the CDR3 is TGTGCCAGCAGCTGGATACAGGGGTGGATAGAGACCCAGTACTTC.

J is TRBJ2-7 and V is TRBV10-1; 9 nucleotides agree with TRBD2. CDR1 WNHNN and CDR2 SYGVQD come from the germline V gene (reference sequence). J was trimmed by 2 bases and V by 4 bases; bases with no gene match: 6. There are 15 residues in the CDR3. The CDR3 region has the DNA TGCGCCAGCAGTGGGGGGACTAGCCCCCCCTACGAGCAGTACTTC. Its protein product is CASSGGTSPPYEQYF.

The CDR3 nucleotides are TGTGCCAGCAGCTTAGTTTCCGGCCAGGGCTCCTACGAGCAGTACTTC. This gives the protein CASSLVSGQGSYEQYF. The J gene is TRBJ2-7, the V gene TRBV7-9; D is possibly TRBD1 (5 bases). This CDR3 is 16 amino acids long. Germline V gene sequence: CDR1 SEHNR, CDR2 FQNEAQ (reference sequence). V lost 1 base and J 0 bases, leaving 13 bases between the germline ends.

The gene calls are TRBV19 and TRBJ1-2, with 7 bases aligning to TRBD1. The CDR3 is made up of 14 amino acids. After removal of 5 bases from V and 1 base from J, the junction contained 4 bases not matched to a gene. Germline CDR1 and CDR2: LNHDA and SQIVND (reference sequence). In DNA form, the CDR3 reads TGTGCCAGTAGTCTTCAGGGGGTTAACTATGGCTACACCTTC. Translating it yields CASSLQGVNYGYTF.

V and J are TRBV27 and TRBJ2-2; possibly TRBD2 for D (6 bases). The CDR3 has 13 amino acids. From germline, CDR1 is MNHEY and CDR2 SMNVEV (reference sequence). The chain's CDR3 is CGAGRAGTGELFF. In DNA form, the CDR3 reads TGTGGAGCGGGCAGGGCGGGCACCGGGGAGCTGTTTTTT.

The genes are TRBV12-3 or TRBV12-4 and TRBJ2-5; the D is unclear. The CDR3 totals 13 residues. The ends were cut back, 3 bases at V and 4 bases at J, with 9 bases in the middle. The CDR3 bases are TGTGCCAGCAGTTTCGGGTCCACAGAGACCCAGTACTTC. Translating it yields CASSFGSTETQYF.

This clone was seen a single time. The chain combines TRBV15 with TRBJ2-1, with 7 positions matching TRBD1. Looked up from germline, CDR1 is LNHNV and CDR2 is YYDKDF (reference sequence). The CDR3 has 16 amino acids. The ends lost 0 bases at V and 6 bases at J; junction bases unmatched: 8. The CDR3 sequence is CATSRDGGQGVNEQFF. The CDR3 coding sequence is TGTGCCACCAGCAGAGATGGGGGTCAGGGGGTCAATGAGCAGTTCTTC.

The gene calls are TRBV27 and TRBJ2-7, with 10 bases lining up with TRBD2. Germline CDR1 is MNHEY and CDR2 is SMNVEV (reference sequence). The CDR3 contains 16 residues. The ends lost 5 bases at V and 0 bases at J; junction bases unmatched: 7. The CDR3 bases are TGTGCCAGCAGTCCATCTAGCGGGGGCCTCTCCTACGAGCAGTACTTC. It encodes CASSPSSGGLSYEQYF.

V and J are TRBV27 and TRBJ2-1, with 11 bases matching TRBD2. The CDR3 totals 16 residues. J was trimmed by 5 bases and V by 5 bases; bases with no gene match: 8. Germline V gene sequence: CDR1 MNHEY, CDR2 SMNVEV (reference sequence). The CDR3 spells CASSPLGLAENNEQFF. The CDR3 coding sequence is TGTGCCAGCAGTCCACTGGGACTAGCGGAAAACAATGAGCAGTTCTTC.

The V gene is TRBV27, the J gene TRBJ1-5; D gene ambiguous. This CDR3 has 16 residues. V was shortened by 0 bases and J by 1 base, with 10 bases between the two germline ends. The germline gives CDR1 MNHEY, CDR2 SMNVEV (reference sequence). This CDR3 reads CASSLSSGSSNQPQHF. The CDR3 region has the DNA TGTGCCAGCAGTTTATCCTCGGGATCCAGCAATCAGCCCCAGCATTTT.

The chain is built from TRBV25-1 and TRBJ2-2; 7 bases fit TRBD1. The CDR3 runs to 13 residues. The germline gives CDR1 MGHDK, CDR2 SYGVNS. The CDR3 sequence is CAATGTNTGELFF. CDR3 nucleotides: TGTGCAGCGACAGGGACGAACACCGGGGAGCTGTTTTTT.

The J gene is TRBJ1-2, the V gene TRBV21-1; TRBD1 is taken as the D call from the table, unchecked against the DNA. TRBV21-1 is reported as a pseudogene. CDR3 length: 13 residues. CDR3 sequence (DNA): TGTGCCAGCAGCGCGCGGTCAGGGTATGGCTACACCTTC. This codes for CASSARSGYGYTF.

CDR3 loop: CASTGQYSGLANTQYF. CDR3 coding DNA: TGTGCCAGCACGGGCCAATACTCGGGACTAGCAAATACGCAGTATTTT. V is TRBV7-9 and J is TRBJ2-3, with 9 bases aligning to TRBD2. Germline V gene data show CDR1 as SEHNR and CDR2 as FQNEAQ (reference sequence). The CDR3 runs to 16 residues. Unmatched junction bases numbered 15, after V lost 7 bases and J lost 7 bases.

The chain uses TRBV27 and TRBJ2-5; 9 nucleotides agree with TRBD1. The CDR3 contains 15 residues. Germline V gene sequence: CDR1 MNHEY, CDR2 SMNVEV (reference sequence). V was clipped by 4 bases and J by 5 bases; unmatched bases: 8. CDR3 sequence (DNA): TGTGCCAGCAGTTCCCCGGGACAGGGCCGGGAGACCCAGTACTTC. Translating gives CASSSPGQGRETQYF.

This chain connects TRBV5-8 to TRBJ1-2; 7 nucleotides align to TRBD1. Germline lookup yields CDR1 SGHTS and CDR2 YDEGEE. The J segment lost 6 bases and the V segment lost 0 bases, leaving 2 bases of the junction unmatched. The CDR3 consists of 13 residues. CDR3 DNA sequence: TGTGCCAGCAGCTTGGACAGGGGTCATGGCTACACCTTC. Residues: CASSLDRGHGYTF.

Comments on this clone: The final CDR3 position lacks the conserved phenylalanine or tryptophan, pointing to a likely read error. The limits of the CDR3 on the DNA are not certain, so only TCRdb's listed CDR3 is given. This rearrangement joins TRBV18 to TRBJ2-7; TRBD2 is the table's D call and was not checked against the DNA. CDR1 and CDR2 (germline): KGHSH, LQKENI. The CDR3 spans 13 amino acids, including both terminal residues. The CDR3 loop reads CASSPPGGIPLKL.

The chain uses TRBV4-1 and TRBJ2-5, with 10 bases lining up with TRBD2. The trim removed 2 bases at V and 5 bases at J, leaving 8 bases unmatched. CDR1 is MGHRA, CDR2 YSYEKL, per germline. The CDR3 sequence is 16 residues long. CDR3 DNA: TGCGCCAGCAGCCAACTCCAACTAGCGGGACGGGAGACCCAGTACTTC. Translation: CASSQLQLAGRETQYF.

The gene calls are TRBV19 and TRBJ1-5; D unclear. The germline V gene has CDR1 LNHDA and CDR2 SQIVND (reference sequence). V was cut by 7 bases and J by 4 bases, with 14 bases left in between. The CDR3 has 14 amino acids. CDR3 protein: CASNREGLNQPQHF. DNA for the CDR3: TGTGCCAGTAACCGAGAGGGTCTAAATCAGCCCCAGCATTTT.

This chain links TRBV20-1 with TRBJ2-1, with D possibly being TRBD2 (6 bases). CDR1 DFQATT and CDR2 SNEGSKA come from the germline V gene (reference sequence). This CDR3 comprises 8 residues. The CDR3 protein is CSGTWQFF. The DNA for the CDR3 is TGCTCCGGGACTTGGCAGTTCTTC.

The chain carries TRBV11-2 and TRBJ2-1, with D possibly being TRBD2 (6 bases). The CDR3 is made up of 15 amino acids. Per the germline V gene, CDR1 is SGHAT and CDR2 is FQNNGV. V was trimmed by 6 bases and J by 1 base, leaving 13 bases between them. CDR3 loop: CASRRDSLSYNEQFF. The CDR3 coding sequence is TGTGCCAGCAGACGGGACTCGTTATCCTACAATGAGCAGTTCTTC.

V gene TRBV15 combines with J gene TRBJ2-7, with no clear D. Between the trimmed V and J ends, which lost 4 bases and 0 bases, there was a span of 10 bases. Per the germline V gene, CDR1 is LNHNV and CDR2 is YYDKDF (reference sequence). The CDR3 has 14 residues. The DNA for the CDR3 is TGTGCCACCAGCACCAAACAGAGCTCCTACGAGCAGTACTTC. This sequence encodes CATSTKQSSYEQYF.

This sequence joins TRBV5-5 and TRBJ2-1; 9 bases map to TRBD2. The V segment lost 0 bases and the J segment 7 bases; nucleotides outside the gene matches: 8. The CDR3 loop spans 16 amino acids. Looked up from germline, CDR1 is SGHKS and CDR2 is YYEKEE (reference sequence). CDR3 bases: TGTGCCAGCAGCTTGGTGGCGGTAGCGGGAGCTAATGAGCAGTTCTTC. This codes for CASSLVAVAGANEQFF.

V and J are TRBV5-1 and TRBJ2-1; 10 bases fit TRBD2. V lost 1 base and J lost 7; bases outside the gene matches: 8. Germline V gene lookup returns CDR1 SGHRS and CDR2 YFSETQ. This CDR3 region has 16 residues. For the CDR3, the DNA is TGCGCCAGCAGCTTGAGGACTAGCGGCCTAGAGAATGAGCAGTTCTTC. Its translation is CASSLRTSGLENEQFF.

The chain couples TRBV5-1 to TRBJ2-7; 10 bases align to TRBD2. J gave up 2 bases and V 3 bases, and 5 bases lay outside the gene matches. The germline gives CDR1 SGHRS, CDR2 YFSETQ. The CDR3 sequence is 15 residues long. CDR3 coding DNA: TGCGCCAGCAGCTCAACTAGCGGGGTCGCCTACGAGCAGTACTTC. This sequence encodes CASSSTSGVAYEQYF. Filled out from reference TRBV5-1 and TRBJ2-7, the complete variable domain reads KAGVTQTPRYLIKTRGQQVTLSCSPISGHRSVSWYQQTPGQGLQFLFEYFSETQRNKGNFPGRFSGRQFSNSRSEMNVSTLELGDSALYLCASSSTSGVAYEQYFGPGTRLTVT.